These 25 T cell receptor beta chains came from one sample sequenced in a study of cytomegalovirus exposure and HLA in healthy donors. In the PCR, 60 Vbeta and 13 Jbeta primers were used. The method was immunoSEQ multiplex PCR; TCRdb's version includes in-frame clones alone and lacks a portion of them. The table has about 180,000 clones, roughly 85% seen once; the top ten hold 1%. Sequencing was done on a sample of PBMCs. The source is a boy aged 2 to 10 in good health and CMV-seronegative.

In this sample, this clone turned up once. CDR3 amino acids: CASSQTEGFGSPLHF. CDR3 coding DNA: TGCGCCAGCAGCCAGACGGAGGGTTTTGGTTCACCCCTCCACTTT. The chain carries TRBV4-1 and TRBJ1-6; D is unresolved. This CDR3 contains 15 residues. Between the trimmed V and J ends, which lost 3 bases and 9 bases, there was a span of 15 bases. Per the germline V gene, CDR1 is MGHRA and CDR2 is YSYEKL.

This chain uses TRBV27 with TRBJ2-5, with 8 bases aligning to TRBD1. The J call could be wrong; TRBJ2-7 is a better fit for the DNA end. Per the germline V gene, CDR1 is MNHEY and CDR2 is SMNVEV (reference sequence). This CDR3 contains 13 residues. The CDR3 here is CASVWTGSTEQYF. The CDR3 nucleotides read TGTGCCAGCGTCTGGACAGGGTCCACCGAGCAGTACTTC.

CDR3 DNA sequence: TGTGCCAGCAGTGTAGGGACAGGGGTAGGAAACACCATATATTTT. It specifies CASSVGTGVGNTIYF. V is TRBV6-5 and J is TRBJ1-3, with 10 bases matching TRBD1. The CDR3 loop spans 15 amino acids. Germline CDR1 and CDR2: MNHEY and SVGAGI. With 5 bases clipped from V and 4 bases from J, the junction kept 5 bases outside the gene matches.

The chain uses TRBV28 and TRBJ1-6; D is ambiguous. Germline V gene data show CDR1 as MDHEN and CDR2 as SYDVKM. Trimming shortened V by 2 bases and J by 8 bases, and 13 bases separated the two germline ends. The CDR3 loop spans 15 amino acids. The CDR3 sequence is CASSLQAPLYSPLHF. The CDR3 nucleotides read TGTGCCAGCAGTTTACAGGCCCCCCTCTATTCACCCCTCCACTTT. The whole variable domain, remainder taken from reference TRBV28 and TRBJ1-6, is DVKVTQSSRYLVKRTGEKVFLECVQDMDHENMFWYRQDPGLGLRLIYFSYDVKMKEKGDIPEGYSVSREKKERFSLILESASTNQTSMYLCASSLQAPLYSPLHFGNGTRLTVT.

The DNA of the CDR3 is TGTGCCAGCAGTGAAAGCGCGAAGGGACTAGCGGGAGGACAAAGGGTTTACGAGCAGTACTTC. Amino acid sequence: CASSESAKGLAGGQRVYEQYF. This chain joins TRBV6-1 and TRBJ2-7, with 15 positions matching TRBD2. V lost 2 bases to trimming and J lost 4 bases; unmatched junction nucleotides: 18. The CDR3 length is 21 residues. The germline gives CDR1 MNHNS, CDR2 SASEGT.

The chain has TRBV18 and TRBJ2-2; the match to TRBD1 covers 9 bases. Germline lookup yields CDR1 KGHSH and CDR2 LQKENI. V lost 2 bases to trimming and J lost 5 bases; unmatched junction nucleotides: 3. The CDR3 consists of 15 residues. The CDR3 nucleotides are TGTGCCAGCTCACCAGGGACAGGGTTTACCGGGGAGCTGTTTTTT. It is translated as CASSPGTGFTGELFF.

This sequence joins TRBV7-8 and TRBJ2-5, with 13 bases that match TRBD2. After removal of 5 bases from V and 0 bases from J, the junction contained 3 bases not matched to a gene. Looked up from germline, CDR1 is SGHVS and CDR2 is FQNEAQ. CDR3 length: 16 amino acids. The CDR3: CASSVTSGGYQETQYF. CDR3 coding DNA: TGTGCCAGCAGCGTGACTAGCGGGGGGTACCAAGAGACCCAGTACTTC.

The chain carries TRBV27 and TRBJ2-2; D is unresolved. CDR3 length equals 13 residues. CDR1 and CDR2 from the germline V gene are MNHEY and SMNVEV (reference sequence). Deletions cut 3 bases from V and 0 bases from J, with 2 bases between. The CDR3 DNA reads as TGTGCCAGCAGTTTCGCGAACACCGGGGAGCTGTTTTTT. It yields the protein CASSFANTGELFF.

Turning to this clone: This sample also contains other DNA sequences that code for the same CDR3. The rearrangement joins TRBV5-1 to TRBJ2-3; 7 positions match TRBD2. The V and J ends lost 0 bases and 2 bases, in that order; junction bases with no gene match: 3. The CDR3 is 15 amino acids. Germline CDR1 and CDR2: SGHRS and YFSETQ. The CDR3 protein is CASSLAGGTTDTQYF. For the CDR3, the DNA is TGCGCCAGCAGCTTGGCGGGAGGTACCACAGATACGCAGTATTTT.

Turning to this clone: The identical CDR3 is also encoded by other nucleotide sequences in the sample. The rearrangement links TRBV2 to TRBJ1-2; tentative D call: TRBD1 (5 bases). CDR1 and CDR2 (germline): SNHLY, FYNNEI. V was cut by 9 bases and J by 8 bases, with 19 bases left in between. This CDR3 has 13 amino acids. CDR3 sequence: CASNFDSPGGYTF. The CDR3 coding sequence is TGTGCCAGTAACTTCGACAGCCCCGGGGGCTACACCTTC. Full variable domain (remainder filled in from reference TRBV2 and TRBJ1-2): EPEVTQTPSHQVTQMGQEVILRCVPISNHLYFYWYRQILGQKVEFLVSFYNNEISEKSEIFDDQFSVERPDGSNFTLKIRSTKLEDSAMYFCASNFDSPGGYTFGSGTRLTVV.

The J gene is TRBJ2-6, the V gene TRBV18; no clear D. The V gene's germline CDR1 is KGHSH and CDR2 LQKENI. The CDR3 spans 19 residues. The V gene lost 2 bases and the J gene lost 0 bases, with 17 bases spanning the gap. The CDR3 DNA is TGTGCCAGCTCACCATATCGTTCAGGTTCCAGCTCTGGGGCCAACGTCCTGACTTTC. Translating gives CASSPYRSGSSSGANVLTF.

Only one count was recorded for this clone. The chain employs TRBV19 and TRBJ2-7, with TRBD2 matching over 11 bases. The CDR3 covers 14 residues. The V and J ends lost 3 bases and 5 bases, in that order; junction bases with no gene match: 3. CDR1 and CDR2 (germline): LNHDA, SQIVND (reference sequence). The CDR3 bases are TGTGCCAGTAGTATTACTAGCGGGAGCCACGAGCAGTACTTC. Its protein is CASSITSGSHEQYF.

This clone was seen only once. The chain has TRBV19 and TRBJ2-7, with TRBD2 identical over 7 bases. V lost 6 bases and J lost 6; bases outside the gene matches: 11. CDR1 is LNHDA and CDR2 is SQIVND in the germline V gene (reference sequence). The CDR3 runs to 14 residues. The CDR3 DNA is TGTGCCAGTAGAGGAGGGCGGGAGCTAGTCGAGCAGTACTTC. Encoded protein: CASRGGRELVEQYF. Looking up the rest from reference TRBV19 and TRBJ2-7 gives the full variable domain: DGGITQSPKYLFRKEGQNVTLSCEQNLNHDAMYWYRQDPGQGLRLIYYSQIVNDFQKGDIAEGYSVSREKKESFPLTVTSAQKNPTAFYLCASRGGRELVEQYFGPGTRLTVT.

The chain's CDR3 is CASSDGSTDTQYF. CDR3 in DNA: TGTGCCAGCAGTGACGGCAGCACAGATACGCAGTATTTT. The rearrangement joins TRBV6-4 to TRBJ2-3; the D is unclear. The ends were cut back, 2 bases at V and 0 bases at J, with 3 bases in the middle. The CDR3 spans 13 residues. The germline V gene has CDR1 MRHNA and CDR2 SNTAGT.

V and J are TRBV6-1 and TRBJ2-7, with 7 bases that match TRBD1. V dropped 8 bases and J dropped 0; count of bases not matched to a gene: 10. CDR3 length: 15 amino acids. In germline, CDR1 is MNHNS, CDR2 SASEGT. The CDR3 reads CASGGQTFSSYEQYF. CDR3 coding DNA: TGTGCCAGCGGGGGACAGACCTTTAGCTCCTACGAGCAGTACTTC.

The chain links TRBV5-1 to TRBJ2-3, with D maybe TRBD1 (6 bases). CDR1 SGHRS and CDR2 YFSETQ come from the germline V gene. The CDR3 loop spans 14 amino acids. The V end lost 2 bases, the J end lost 4 bases, and 11 bases lay between the germline ends. CDR3 in DNA: TGCGCCAGCAGCTTTGCAGGGGTAGCAGATACGCAGTATTTT. Translated, it gives CASSFAGVADTQYF.

The table lists this clone with a few counts. The genes are TRBV5-4 and TRBJ1-1; D not certain. Trimming removed 1 base at V and 5 bases at J, with 9 bases between. Germline V gene data show CDR1 as SGHNT and CDR2 as YYREEE (reference sequence). CDR3 size: 13 residues. DNA of the CDR3: TGTGCCAGCAGCTTGTGGAGGAAGACTGAAGCTTTCTTT. Its protein is CASSLWRKTEAFF.

The chain links TRBV27 to TRBJ2-5; D not resolved. CDR3 size: 15 residues. V was clipped by 6 bases and J by 7 bases, with 21 bases between them. The germline CDR1 and CDR2 sequences are MNHEY and SMNVEV (reference sequence). CDR3 DNA sequence: TGTGCCAGCAGCTTAGGAGACCCAGATGTTTGGACCCAGTACTTC. Translated, it gives CASSLGDPDVWTQYF.

The chain carries TRBV11-2 and TRBJ2-5, with 9 positions matching TRBD1. Germline CDR1 SGHAT, CDR2 FQNNGV. With 0 bases clipped from V and 4 bases from J, the junction kept 15 bases outside the gene matches. The CDR3 runs 19 residues. CDR3 loop: CASSLDSSVGQGTRETQYF. DNA of the CDR3: TGTGCCAGCAGCTTAGATAGTTCCGTTGGACAGGGGACGCGAGAGACCCAGTACTTC.

The chain links TRBV5-1 to TRBJ2-5; 8 nucleotides line up with TRBD1. V lost 4 bases to trimming and J lost 2 bases; unmatched junction nucleotides: 7. The V gene's germline CDR1 is SGHRS and CDR2 YFSETQ. The CDR3 has 15 residues. CDR3 in DNA: TGCGCCAGCAGCGGGGGGACAGGACTTCAAGAGACCCAGTACTTC. It specifies CASSGGTGLQETQYF.

The V gene is TRBV30, the J gene TRBJ2-7, with TRBD2 identical over 11 bases. There are 12 residues in the CDR3. The ends lost 0 bases at V and 10 bases at J; junction bases unmatched: 2. Germline-derived CDR1 and CDR2 are GTSNPN and SVGIG (reference sequence). CDR3 in amino acids: CAWSVLAGAQYF. Written as DNA, the CDR3 is TGTGCCTGGAGTGTACTAGCGGGGGCCCAGTACTTC.

The CDR3 DNA sequence: TGTGCCAGTAGTACCCTCGCTAGCGGGAGATACAATGAGCAGTTCTTC. Its protein is CASSTLASGRYNEQFF. The chain carries TRBV19 and TRBJ2-1; 10 bases line up with TRBD2. CDR3 length: 16 residues. The V segment lost 4 bases and the J segment 4 bases; nucleotides outside the gene matches: 7. Germline CDR1 and CDR2: LNHDA and SQIVND (reference sequence). Looking up the rest from reference TRBV19 and TRBJ2-1 gives the full variable domain: DGGITQSPKYLFRKEGQNVTLSCEQNLNHDAMYWYRQDPGQGLRLIYYSQIVNDFQKGDIAEGYSVSREKKESFPLTVTSAQKNPTAFYLCASSTLASGRYNEQFFGPGTRLTVL.

Only a few counts were recorded for this clone. V and J are TRBV4-2 and TRBJ2-3; perhaps TRBD2 as D (6 bases). Germline-derived CDR1 and CDR2 are LGHNA and YNFKEQ. Trimming removed 0 bases at V and 6 bases at J, with 10 bases between. The CDR3 sequence is 14 residues long. CDR3 in DNA: TGTGCCAGCAGCCAAGAAACGGCGGGGGATACGCAGTATTTT. Translation: CASSQETAGDTQYF.

The rearrangement links TRBV7-9 to TRBJ1-2, with TRBD1 matching 7 bases. Germline lookup yields CDR1 SEHNR and CDR2 FQNEAQ (reference sequence). CDR3 length: 16 residues. Trimming removed 5 bases from V and 8 bases from J; junction bases left unmatched: 17. In DNA form, the CDR3 reads TGTGCCAGCAGCACAGGGAGACAGGGATTAAGATACGGCTACACCTTC. Its translation is CASSTGRQGLRYGYTF.

The chain recombines TRBV28 with TRBJ2-1; D is possibly TRBD1 (6 bases). V was cut by 2 bases and J by 13 bases, with 15 bases left in between. Germline V CDR1 and CDR2: MDHEN, SYDVKM. The CDR3 covers 13 residues. CDR3 in amino acids: CASSLPRQGHQFF. As DNA, the CDR3 is TGTGCCAGCAGTTTACCCCGGCAGGGGCACCAGTTCTTC.